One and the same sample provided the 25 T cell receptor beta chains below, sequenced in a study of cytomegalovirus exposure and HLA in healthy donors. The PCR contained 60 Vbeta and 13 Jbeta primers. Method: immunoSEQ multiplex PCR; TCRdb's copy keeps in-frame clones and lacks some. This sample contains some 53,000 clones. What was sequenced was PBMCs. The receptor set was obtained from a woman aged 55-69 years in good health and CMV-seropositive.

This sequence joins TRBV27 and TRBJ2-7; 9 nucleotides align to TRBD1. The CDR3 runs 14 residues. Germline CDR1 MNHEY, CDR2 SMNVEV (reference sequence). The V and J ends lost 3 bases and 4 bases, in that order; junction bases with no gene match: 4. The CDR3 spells CASSFQQGAYEQYF. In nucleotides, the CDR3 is TGTGCCAGCAGTTTCCAACAGGGGGCTTACGAGCAGTACTTC.

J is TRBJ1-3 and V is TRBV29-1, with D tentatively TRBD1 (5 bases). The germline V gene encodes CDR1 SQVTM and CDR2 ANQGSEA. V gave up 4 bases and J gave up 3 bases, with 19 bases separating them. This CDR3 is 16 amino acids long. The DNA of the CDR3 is TGCAGCGTTGGAGCCGGGACTCCGGTCAGTGGAAACACCATATATTTT. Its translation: CSVGAGTPVSGNTIYF.

For the CDR3, the DNA is TGTGCCAGCAGTTACCTTCAGGGTTCACCCCTCCACTTT. Its translation is CASSYLQGSPLHF. The V and J genes are TRBV6-5 and TRBJ1-6; tentative D call: TRBD1 (5 bases). V gave up 2 bases and J gave up 9 bases, with 8 bases separating them. The CDR3 totals 13 residues. From germline, CDR1 is MNHEY and CDR2 SVGAGI.

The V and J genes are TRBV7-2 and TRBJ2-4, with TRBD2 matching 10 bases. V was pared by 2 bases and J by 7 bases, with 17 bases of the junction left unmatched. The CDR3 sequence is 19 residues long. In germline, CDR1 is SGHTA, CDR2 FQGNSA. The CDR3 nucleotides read TGTGCCAGCAGCTTAAGGGGTCGAGGACTAGCGGAGAAGGGTAACATTCAGTACTTC. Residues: CASSLRGRGLAEKGNIQYF. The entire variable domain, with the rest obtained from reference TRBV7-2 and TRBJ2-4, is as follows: GAGVSQSPSNKVTEKGKDVELRCDPISGHTALYWYRQSLGQGLEFLIYFQGNSAPDKSGLPSDRFSAERTGGSVSTLTIQRTQQEDSAVYLCASSLRGRGLAEKGNIQYFGAGTRLSVL.

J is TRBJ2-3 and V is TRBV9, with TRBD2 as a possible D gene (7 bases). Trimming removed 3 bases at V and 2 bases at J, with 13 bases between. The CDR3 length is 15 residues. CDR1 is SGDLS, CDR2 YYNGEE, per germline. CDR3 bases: TGTGCCAGCAGCGACCCCGCGGGGGCCACAGATACGCAGTATTTT. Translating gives CASSDPAGATDTQYF. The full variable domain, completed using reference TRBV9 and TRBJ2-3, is DSGVTQTPKHLITATGQRVTLRCSPRSGDLSVYWYQQSLDQGLQFLIQYYNGEERAKGNILERFSAQQFPDLHSELNLSSLELGDSALYFCASSDPAGATDTQYFGPGTRLTVL.

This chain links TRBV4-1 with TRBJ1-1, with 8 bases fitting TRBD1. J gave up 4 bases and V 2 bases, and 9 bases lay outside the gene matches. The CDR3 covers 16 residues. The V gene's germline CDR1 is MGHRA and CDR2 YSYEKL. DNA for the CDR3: TGCGCCAGCAGCCAATTTCAGGGGGCGGGTGGCACTGAAGCTTTCTTT. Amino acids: CASSQFQGAGGTEAFF.

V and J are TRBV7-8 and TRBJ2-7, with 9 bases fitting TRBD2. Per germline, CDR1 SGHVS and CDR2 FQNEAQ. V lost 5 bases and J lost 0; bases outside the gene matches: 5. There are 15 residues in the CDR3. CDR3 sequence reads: CASSPSGAHSYEQYF. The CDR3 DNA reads TGTGCCAGCAGCCCTAGCGGGGCACACTCCTACGAGCAGTACTTC.

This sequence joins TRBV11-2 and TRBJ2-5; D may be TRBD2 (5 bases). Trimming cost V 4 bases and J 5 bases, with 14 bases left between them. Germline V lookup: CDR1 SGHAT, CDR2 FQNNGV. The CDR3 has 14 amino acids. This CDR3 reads CASSSQRGMETQYF. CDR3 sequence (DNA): TGTGCCAGCAGCTCCCAACGGGGTATGGAGACCCAGTACTTC.

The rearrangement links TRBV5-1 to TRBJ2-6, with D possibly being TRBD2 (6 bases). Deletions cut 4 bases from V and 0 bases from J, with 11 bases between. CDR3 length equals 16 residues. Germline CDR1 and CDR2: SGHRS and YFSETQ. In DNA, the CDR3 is TGCGCCAGCAGCAGGGCTAGCGACTCTGGGGCCAACGTCCTGACTTTC. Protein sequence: CASSRASDSGANVLTF.

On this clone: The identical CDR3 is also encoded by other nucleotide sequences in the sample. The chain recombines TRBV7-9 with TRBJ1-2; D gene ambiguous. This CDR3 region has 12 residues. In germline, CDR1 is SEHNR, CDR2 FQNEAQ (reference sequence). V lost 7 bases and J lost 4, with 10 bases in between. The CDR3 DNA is TGTGCCAGCACAATAACTCCCTATGGCTACACCTTC. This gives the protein CASTITPYGYTF.

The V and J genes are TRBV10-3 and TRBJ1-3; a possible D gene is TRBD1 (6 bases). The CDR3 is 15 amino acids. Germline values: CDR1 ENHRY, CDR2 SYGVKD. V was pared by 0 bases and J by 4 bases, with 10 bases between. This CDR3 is CAISESGTSGNTIYF. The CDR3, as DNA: TGTGCCATCAGTGAGTCCGGGACAAGCGGAAACACCATATATTTT.

The CDR3 region has the DNA TGTGCCAGCAGCCCGGACAGGGGGCTTGTGGCGAATGAGCAGTTCTTC. This sequence encodes CASSPDRGLVANEQFF. This chain links TRBV7-2 with TRBJ2-1; TRBD1 matches 11 bases. Per germline, CDR1 SGHTA and CDR2 FQGNSA. With 5 bases clipped from V and 7 bases from J, the junction kept 10 bases outside the gene matches. The CDR3 runs to 16 residues.

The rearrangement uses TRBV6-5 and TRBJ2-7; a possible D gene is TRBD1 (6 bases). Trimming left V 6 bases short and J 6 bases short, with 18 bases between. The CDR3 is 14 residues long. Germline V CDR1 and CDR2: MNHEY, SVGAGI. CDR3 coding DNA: TGTGCCAGCAGCACACAGGGTTCATTCGGCGAGCAGTACTTC. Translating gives CASSTQGSFGEQYF.

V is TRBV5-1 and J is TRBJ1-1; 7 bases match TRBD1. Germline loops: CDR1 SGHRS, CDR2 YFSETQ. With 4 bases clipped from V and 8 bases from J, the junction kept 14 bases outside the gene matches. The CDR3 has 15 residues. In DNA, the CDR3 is TGCGCCAGCAGCCCGACAGGGAACGTTGGCAAAGAAGCTTTCTTT. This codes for CASSPTGNVGKEAFF.

CDR3 DNA sequence: TGTGCCAGCAGCTCATCCTCTGGAAACACCATATATTTT. Translated: CASSSSSGNTIYF. The rearrangement uses TRBV11-2 and TRBJ1-3, with D unresolved. CDR3 length: 13 amino acids. Germline CDR1 and CDR2: SGHAT and FQNNGV. Trimming cost V 4 bases and J 0 bases, with 4 bases left between them.

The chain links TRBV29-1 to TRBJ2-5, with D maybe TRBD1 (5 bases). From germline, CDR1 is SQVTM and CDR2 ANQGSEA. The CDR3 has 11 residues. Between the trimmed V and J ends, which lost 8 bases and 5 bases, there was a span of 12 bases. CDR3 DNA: TGCAGCTTAGGGGAAGTTGAGACCCAGTACTTC. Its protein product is CSLGEVETQYF.

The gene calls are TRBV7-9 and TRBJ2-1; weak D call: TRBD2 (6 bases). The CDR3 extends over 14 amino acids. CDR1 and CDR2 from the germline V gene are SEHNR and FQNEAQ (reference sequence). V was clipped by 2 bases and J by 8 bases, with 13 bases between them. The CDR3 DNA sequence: TGTGCCAGCAGCTTAACCAGGGAGGTCGATGAGCAGTTCTTC. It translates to CASSLTREVDEQFF.

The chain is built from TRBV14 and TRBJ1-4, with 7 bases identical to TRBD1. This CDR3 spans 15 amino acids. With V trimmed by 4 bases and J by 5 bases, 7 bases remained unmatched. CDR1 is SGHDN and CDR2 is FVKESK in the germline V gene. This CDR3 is CASSRLTGSNEKLFF. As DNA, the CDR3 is TGTGCCAGCAGCCGATTGACAGGGAGCAATGAAAAACTGTTTTTT.

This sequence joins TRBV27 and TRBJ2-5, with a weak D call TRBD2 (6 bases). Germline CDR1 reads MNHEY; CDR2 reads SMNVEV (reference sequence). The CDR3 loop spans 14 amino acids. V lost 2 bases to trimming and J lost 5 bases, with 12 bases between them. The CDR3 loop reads CASSLGGRWETQYF. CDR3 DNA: TGTGCCAGCAGTTTAGGGGGGAGGTGGGAGACCCAGTACTTC.

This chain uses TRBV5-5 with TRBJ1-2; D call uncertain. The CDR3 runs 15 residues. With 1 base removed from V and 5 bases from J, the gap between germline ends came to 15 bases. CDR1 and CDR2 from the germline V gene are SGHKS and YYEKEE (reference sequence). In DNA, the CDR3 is TGTGCCAGCAGCTTGAGTGTTTCTGAGGGTTATGGCTACACCTTC. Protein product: CASSLSVSEGYGYTF.

The CDR3 DNA sequence: TGTGCAACCCAACAAGTGGGGCGGAGTTATGGCTACACCTTC. Encoded protein: CATQQVGRSYGYTF. J is TRBJ1-2 and V is TRBV10-3; a possible D gene is TRBD1 (5 bases). The germline V gene encodes CDR1 ENHRY and CDR2 SYGVKD. The CDR3 is 14 residues long.

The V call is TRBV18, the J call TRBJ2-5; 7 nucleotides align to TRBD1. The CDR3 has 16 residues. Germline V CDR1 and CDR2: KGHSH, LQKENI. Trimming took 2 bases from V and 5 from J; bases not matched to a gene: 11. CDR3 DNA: TGTGCCAGCTCACCATCTAGGGGGCCGGGGCTGGAGACCCAGTACTTC. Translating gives CASSPSRGPGLETQYF.

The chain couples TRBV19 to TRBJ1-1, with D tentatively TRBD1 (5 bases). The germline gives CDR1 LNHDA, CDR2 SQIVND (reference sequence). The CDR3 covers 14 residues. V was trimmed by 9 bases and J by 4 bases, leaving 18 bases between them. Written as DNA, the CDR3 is TGTGCCAGGGCCTCCCCGGGCAGGGTCACTGAAGCTTTCTTT. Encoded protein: CARASPGRVTEAFF.

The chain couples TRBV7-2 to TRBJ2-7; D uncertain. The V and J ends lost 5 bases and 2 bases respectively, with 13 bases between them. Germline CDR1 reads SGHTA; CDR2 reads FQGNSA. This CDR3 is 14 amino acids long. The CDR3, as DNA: TGTGCCAGCAGCCCATTTCTGGGCGCCTACGAGCAGTACTTC. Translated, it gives CASSPFLGAYEQYF.

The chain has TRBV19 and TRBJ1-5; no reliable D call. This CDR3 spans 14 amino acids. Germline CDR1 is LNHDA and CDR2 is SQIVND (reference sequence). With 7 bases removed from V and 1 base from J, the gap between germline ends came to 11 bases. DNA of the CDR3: TGTGCCAGTAAAGAGGGTCCAAGCAATCAGCCCCAGCATTTT. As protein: CASKEGPSNQPQHF.